The clone carrying this T cell receptor beta chain occurred once. Germline V CDR1 and CDR2: SGHNT, YENEEA. The CDR3 spans 13 residues. Trimming removed 0 bases at V and 5 bases at J, with 4 bases between. This specimen belongs to a study of blood T cell repertoires in COVID-19. Study information: T cells, B-cell-depleted T cells, or PBMCs provided the cDNA or gDNA that served as material.

Generated by immunoSEQ multiplex PCR, the TCRdb table keeps only in-frame clones and is missing some. The repertoire has approximately 230,000 clones, 79% of them found once; the top ten carry over 3%. The V gene is TRBV11-3, the J gene TRBJ2-2; D gene uncertain. The sequence was obtained from a woman aged 40 to 49 with active or convalescent COVID-19. Material for sequencing was peripheral blood. The CDR3 loop reads CASSLDRTGELFF. In DNA form, the CDR3 reads TGTGCCAGCAGCTTAGATCGGACCGGGGAGCTGTTTTTT.